This passage covers 15 T cell receptor beta chains from one sample sequenced in a study of T cell changes during pregnancy in multiple sclerosis. Assay: immunoSEQ multiplex PCR; the TCRdb copy retains only in-frame clones and omits some. The data contain some 51,000 clones, about 94% of them singletons. The sample in question was CD4+ T cells from peripheral blood mononuclear cells, obtained in the first trimester of pregnancy. The source is a female donor with multiple sclerosis, enrolled in a pregnancy study.

The chain couples TRBV6-5 to TRBJ2-5; 7 nucleotides match TRBD1. V lost 5 bases and J lost 3; bases outside the gene matches: 3. This CDR3 has 13 amino acids. Germline V lookup: CDR1 MNHEY, CDR2 SVGAGI. The CDR3 here is CASSRTGKETQYF. As DNA, the CDR3 is TGTGCCAGCAGTAGGACAGGCAAAGAGACCCAGTACTTC.

V is TRBV7-6 and J is TRBJ2-5, with TRBD2 as a possible D gene (6 bases). V gave up 3 bases and J gave up 7 bases, with 21 bases separating them. The V gene's germline CDR1 is SGHVS and CDR2 FNYEAQ. The CDR3 is made up of 16 amino acids. The CDR3, as DNA: TGTGCCAGCAGCTTGTCGGAGGGCCTGAAATTAGGGACCCAGTACTTC. As protein: CASSLSEGLKLGTQYF.

V usage is TRBV7-9 and J usage is TRBJ1-4; the D gene is possibly TRBD1 (6 bases). Germline-derived CDR1 and CDR2 are SEHNR and FQNEAQ (reference sequence). Trimming pared 0 bases from V and 5 bases from J, leaving 13 bases between. This CDR3 is built from 16 residues. The chain's CDR3 is CASSLAIEGGNEKLFF. In nucleotides, the CDR3 is TGTGCCAGCAGCTTAGCGATCGAAGGGGGAAATGAAAAACTGTTTTTT.

This chain joins TRBV9 and TRBJ1-4; D remains unclear. Germline CDR1 reads SGDLS; CDR2 reads YYNGEE. The CDR3 is made up of 14 amino acids. V lost 7 bases, J lost 2 bases, and 12 bases lay in between. The DNA for the CDR3 is TGTGCCAGCGCTCCCGGACTCACTAATGAAAAACTGTTTTTT. It specifies CASAPGLTNEKLFF. Combining the CDR3 with reference TRBV9 and TRBJ1-4 gives the whole variable domain DSGVTQTPKHLITATGQRVTLRCSPRSGDLSVYWYQQSLDQGLQFLIQYYNGEERAKGNILERFSAQQFPDLHSELNLSSLELGDSALYFCASAPGLTNEKLFFGSGTQLSVL.

The table lists this clone with a count of one. This chain connects TRBV10-1 to TRBJ2-2, with 7 positions matching TRBD1. CDR1 WNHNN and CDR2 SYGVQD come from the germline V gene (reference sequence). There are 16 residues in the CDR3. The trim removed 2 bases at V and 0 bases at J, leaving 3 bases unmatched. CDR3 amino acids: CASSETGTANTGELFF. The CDR3 bases are TGCGCCAGCAGTGAGACGGGGACAGCGAACACCGGGGAGCTGTTTTTT.

This rearrangement joins TRBV5-1 to TRBJ1-2, with TRBD1 as a possible D gene (6 bases). Germline V gene data show CDR1 as SGHRS and CDR2 as YFSETQ. CDR3 size: 14 residues. Trimming pared 4 bases from V and 7 bases from J, leaving 17 bases between. For the CDR3, the DNA is TGCGCCAGCAGCCCCCCGTCTGCGGGGGCTGGCTACACCTTC. It encodes CASSPPSAGAGYTF.

The gene calls are TRBV11-2 and TRBJ2-5; D perhaps matches TRBD1 (5 bases). Trimming cost V 1 base and J 4 bases, with 13 bases left between them. The CDR3 runs 15 residues. Germline values: CDR1 SGHAT, CDR2 FQNNGV. The CDR3 here is CASSLVAGFGETQYF. CDR3 bases: TGTGCCAGCAGCTTAGTGGCAGGGTTCGGAGAGACCCAGTACTTC.

This rearrangement joins TRBV2 to TRBJ2-7, with 9 bases identical to TRBD2. The V gene's germline CDR1 is SNHLY and CDR2 FYNNEI. V dropped 7 bases and J dropped 3; count of bases not matched to a gene: 16. CDR3 length: 17 amino acids. The CDR3, as DNA: TGTGCCAGCACCACCCAGAGGCTAGCGGGGATTCTCTACGAGCAGTACTTC. It is translated as CASTTQRLAGILYEQYF.

The chain is built from TRBV7-9 and TRBJ2-1; TRBD2 aligns across 11 bases. The V gene end was trimmed by 1 base and the J gene end by 2 bases; junction bases not matched to a gene: 4. This CDR3 has 17 residues. In germline, CDR1 is SEHNR, CDR2 FQNEAQ (reference sequence). The CDR3 loop reads CASSLGPSGGPYNEQFF. Written as DNA, the CDR3 is TGTGCCAGCAGCTTAGGGCCTAGCGGGGGGCCCTACAATGAGCAGTTCTTC.

The chain has TRBV19 and TRBJ1-1; the D gene is possibly TRBD1 (6 bases). The germline V gene has CDR1 LNHDA and CDR2 SQIVND (reference sequence). Trimming stripped 2 bases from V and 0 bases from J, with 19 bases between. The CDR3 extends over 18 amino acids. In nucleotides, the CDR3 is TGTGCCAGTAGTATAAGGGCGAGGAGGGGGGGAATGAACACTGAAGCTTTCTTT. The encoded protein is CASSIRARRGGMNTEAFF.

The chain is built from TRBV14 and TRBJ1-2; TRBD1 aligns across 9 bases. CDR3 length: 15 amino acids. V shed 5 bases, J shed 6 bases, and the junction held 10 bases outside the gene matches. Germline-derived CDR1 and CDR2 are SGHDN and FVKESK. CDR3 region: CASSIWTGEDDGYTF. The CDR3, as DNA: TGTGCCAGCAGCATCTGGACAGGGGAAGACGATGGCTACACCTTC.

The J gene is TRBJ1-5, the V gene TRBV6-1; D remains unclear. Germline V gene sequence: CDR1 MNHNS, CDR2 SASEGT. The V gene lost 4 bases and the J gene lost 1 base, with 8 bases spanning the gap. The CDR3 is made up of 14 amino acids. In DNA form, the CDR3 reads TGTGCCAGCAGTGGTTTGGGCAGCAATCAGCCCCAGCATTTT. Translation: CASSGLGSNQPQHF.

The chain combines TRBV25-1 with TRBJ1-2; 7 bases align to TRBD1. Germline CDR1 reads MGHDK; CDR2 reads SYGVNS. This CDR3 comprises 13 residues. Unmatched junction bases numbered 5, after V lost 6 bases and J lost 4 bases. CDR3 loop: CASSPGQPYGYTF. CDR3 bases: TGTGCCAGCAGCCCGGGACAGCCCTATGGCTACACCTTC.

This chain links TRBV7-3 with TRBJ2-3; TRBD1 agrees at 8 bases. Germline lookup yields CDR1 SGHTA and CDR2 FQGTGA. The CDR3 runs 13 residues. Trimming removed 6 bases from V and 6 bases from J; junction bases left unmatched: 5. The CDR3 bases are TGTGCCAGCAGTCCATACAGGGGGGATACGCAGTATTTT. Translation gives CASSPYRGDTQYF.

The chain uses TRBV5-1 and TRBJ1-1; possibly TRBD1 for D (6 bases). The CDR3 runs to 15 residues. The V gene lost 4 bases and the J gene lost 3 bases, with 16 bases spanning the gap. Per germline, CDR1 SGHRS and CDR2 YFSETQ. The CDR3, as DNA: TGCGCCAGCAGCCGCATCACAGGGTATGACACTGAAGCTTTCTTT. It specifies CASSRITGYDTEAFF. Using reference TRBV5-1 and TRBJ1-1 for the parts outside the CDR3, the full variable domain is KAGVTQTPRYLIKTRGQQVTLSCSPISGHRSVSWYQQTPGQGLQFLFEYFSETQRNKGNFPGRFSGRQFSNSRSEMNVSTLELGDSALYLCASSRITGYDTEAFFGQGTRLTVV.